The 29 T cell receptor beta chains listed next were all sequenced from one sample in a study of T cell changes during pregnancy in multiple sclerosis. This table comes from immunoSEQ multiplex PCR, and its TCRdb copy is limited to in-frame clones, with some not included. The sample has some 70,000 clones; roughly 90% are singletons. The sequencing here drew on CD4+ T cells from peripheral blood mononuclear cells, taken in the third trimester of pregnancy. The receptors here all came from a female donor in good health, enrolled as a control in a pregnancy study.

V usage is TRBV7-3 and J usage is TRBJ2-5; possibly TRBD2 for D (5 bases). Germline loops: CDR1 SGHTA, CDR2 FQGTGA. CDR3 size: 16 residues. With 2 bases removed from V and 4 bases from J, the gap between germline ends came to 17 bases. Here the CDR3 reads CASSLDSGKGRETQYF. CDR3 nucleotide sequence: TGTGCCAGCAGCTTAGACTCGGGGAAAGGGCGAGAGACCCAGTACTTC.

V and J are TRBV25-1 and TRBJ1-5; weak D call: TRBD1 (6 bases). Germline V gives CDR1 MGHDK, CDR2 SYGVNS. The CDR3 extends over 15 amino acids. The germline V and J ends were trimmed by 1 base and 7 bases, with 14 bases remaining between them. CDR3 amino acids: CASSESRAGDQPQHF. The CDR3 coding sequence is TGTGCCAGCAGTGAATCAAGGGCAGGGGACCAGCCCCAGCATTTT. Complete variable domain (other parts from reference TRBV25-1 and TRBJ1-5): EADIYQTPRYLVIGTGKKITLECSQTMGHDKMYWYQQDPGMELHLIHYSYGVNSTEKGDLSSESTVSRIRTEHFPLTLESARPSHTSQYLCASSESRAGDQPQHFGDGTRLSIL.

This rearrangement joins TRBV9 to TRBJ2-7, with unresolved D. The CDR3 is 17 residues long. Germline V gene lookup returns CDR1 SGDLS and CDR2 YYNGEE. Trimming took 0 bases from V and 0 from J, leaving 16 bases between them. DNA for the CDR3: TGTGCCAGCAGCGTAGAGGTCGGCACCGACATCTCCTACGAGCAGTACTTC. It specifies CASSVEVGTDISYEQYF.

The chain recombines TRBV7-3 with TRBJ1-1, with D perhaps TRBD1 (6 bases). CDR3 size: 13 residues. In germline, CDR1 is SGHTA, CDR2 FQGTGA. Trimming took 1 base from V and 4 from J, leaving 7 bases between them. The CDR3 bases are TGTGCCAGCAGCTTAAAAGGGGGCACTGAAGCTTTCTTT. Translated, it gives CASSLKGGTEAFF.

The rearrangement links TRBV18 to TRBJ2-3, with 7 bases fitting TRBD1. This CDR3 is 15 amino acids long. Germline V gene lookup returns CDR1 KGHSH and CDR2 LQKENI. V shed 2 bases and J 2 bases; nucleotides not matched to a gene: 4. In DNA form, the CDR3 reads TGTGCCAGCTCACCAGAACAGGGGTCCACAGATACGCAGTATTTT. This sequence encodes CASSPEQGSTDTQYF.

Details on this clone: The sample holds other DNA sequences that translate to the same CDR3. The rearrangement links TRBV5-1 to TRBJ1-2; TRBD1 agrees at 11 bases. The germline V gene encodes CDR1 SGHRS and CDR2 YFSETQ. The V and J ends lost 4 bases and 7 bases, in that order; junction bases with no gene match: 3. The CDR3 runs 13 residues. CDR3 amino acids: CASSPGQGGGYTF. DNA of the CDR3: TGCGCCAGCAGCCCGGGACAGGGGGGTGGCTACACCTTC.

This chain joins TRBV7-3 and TRBJ2-1, with D unclear. The germline V and J ends were trimmed by 3 bases and 5 bases, with 8 bases remaining between them. The CDR3 totals 13 residues. Germline loops: CDR1 SGHTA, CDR2 FQGTGA. The CDR3 DNA reads TGTGCCAGCAGCTTCACGGTGAACAATGAGCAGTTCTTC. Amino acid sequence: CASSFTVNNEQFF.

This chain connects TRBV11-3 to TRBJ2-3; 8 nucleotides agree with TRBD1. This CDR3 has 16 amino acids. Germline V gene lookup returns CDR1 SGHNT and CDR2 YENEEA. V lost 4 bases and J lost 4; bases outside the gene matches: 10. The CDR3 region has the DNA TGTGCCAGCAGCTCGCAGGGGGCAATAGTCGCAGATACGCAGTATTTT. Protein product: CASSSQGAIVADTQYF.

V gene TRBV5-8 combines with J gene TRBJ1-5; D not resolved. Germline V gene data show CDR1 as SGHTS and CDR2 as YDEGEE. The CDR3 covers 15 residues. The germline V and J ends were trimmed by 4 bases and 1 base, with 12 bases remaining between them. The CDR3 sequence is CASSPPPGSNQPQHF. CDR3 coding DNA: TGTGCCAGCAGCCCGCCCCCGGGGAGCAATCAGCCCCAGCATTTT. Based on the CDR3 plus reference TRBV5-8 and TRBJ1-5, the full variable domain is EAGVTQSPTHLIKTRGQQATLRCSPISGHTSVYWYQQALGLGLQFLLWYDEGEERNRGNFPPRFSGRQFPNYSSELNVNALELEDSALYLCASSPPPGSNQPQHFGDGTRLSIL.

The chain uses TRBV19 and TRBJ1-2; D gene ambiguous. Germline V CDR1 and CDR2: LNHDA, SQIVND (reference sequence). This CDR3 has 14 amino acids. V dropped 3 bases and J dropped 2 bases, with 10 bases sitting between them. CDR3 protein: CASSMSGPNYGYTF. The CDR3 nucleotides are TGTGCCAGTAGTATGTCTGGCCCAAACTATGGCTACACCTTC.

V usage is TRBV4-3 and J usage is TRBJ1-2; D ambiguous. This CDR3 spans 14 amino acids. The V and J ends lost 0 bases and 4 bases respectively, with 9 bases between them. The germline CDR1 and CDR2 sequences are LGHNA and YSLEER. DNA for the CDR3: TGCGCCAGCAGCCAAGAACTTACAGCCTATGGCTACACCTTC. As protein: CASSQELTAYGYTF.

The V gene is TRBV30, the J gene TRBJ1-3; D is perhaps TRBD1 (5 bases). The CDR3 loop spans 14 amino acids. CDR1 GTSNPN and CDR2 SVGIG come from the germline V gene (reference sequence). The germline V and J ends were trimmed by 8 bases and 4 bases, with 18 bases remaining between them. CDR3 residues: CARRTGAVGNTIYF. The DNA for the CDR3 is TGTGCCCGACGTACTGGGGCAGTAGGAAACACCATATATTTT.

V is TRBV5-1 and J is TRBJ2-2; 7 positions match TRBD1. Unmatched junction bases numbered 6, after V lost 0 bases and J lost 7 bases. The CDR3 extends over 15 amino acids. Germline V gene data show CDR1 as SGHRS and CDR2 as YFSETQ. The CDR3 is CASSLVDRDNGELFF. The CDR3 DNA reads as TGCGCCAGCAGCTTGGTCGACAGGGATAACGGGGAGCTGTTTTTT. Based on the CDR3 plus reference TRBV5-1 and TRBJ2-2, the full variable domain is KAGVTQTPRYLIKTRGQQVTLSCSPISGHRSVSWYQQTPGQGLQFLFEYFSETQRNKGNFPGRFSGRQFSNSRSEMNVSTLELGDSALYLCASSLVDRDNGELFFGEGSRLTVL.

V and J are TRBV7-2 and TRBJ2-7, with 9 bases lining up with TRBD1. Per the germline V gene, CDR1 is SGHTA and CDR2 is FQGNSA. This CDR3 has 15 amino acids. Trimming at V came to 5 bases and at J to 2 bases, leaving 7 bases not matched to a gene. CDR3 in DNA: TGTGCCAGCAGCAAACCCAGACAGGGGGCCTACGAGCAGTACTTC. This sequence encodes CASSKPRQGAYEQYF.

This chain uses TRBV10-3 with TRBJ1-1; D unresolved. This CDR3 is 15 amino acids long. V dropped 7 bases and J dropped 2 bases, with 17 bases sitting between them. Germline CDR1 reads ENHRY; CDR2 reads SYGVKD. CDR3 sequence: CAIISAGAGNTEAFF. CDR3 DNA sequence: TGTGCCATCATTTCCGCAGGTGCCGGAAACACTGAAGCTTTCTTT.

This clone was picked up a small number of times. The chain uses TRBV19 and TRBJ2-5, with 8 bases lining up with TRBD2. The V gene end was trimmed by 8 bases and the J gene end by 5 bases; junction bases not matched to a gene: 7. The germline gives CDR1 LNHDA, CDR2 SQIVND (reference sequence). The CDR3 runs 13 residues. The chain's CDR3 is CASRRGGGETQYF. The CDR3 DNA is TGTGCCAGTCGACGGGGGGGCGGGGAGACCCAGTACTTC.

The CDR3 DNA is TGTGCCTGGAGTACGGAGGGGGCGATGAACACTGAAGCTTTCTTT. Translation gives CAWSTEGAMNTEAFF. V is TRBV30 and J is TRBJ1-1; TRBD1 matches at 7 bases. V was clipped by 2 bases and J by 0 bases; unmatched bases: 6. The germline CDR1 and CDR2 sequences are GTSNPN and SVGIG (reference sequence). The CDR3 is 15 residues long.

This chain joins TRBV19 and TRBJ2-5, with TRBD1 matching over 11 bases. V dropped 4 bases and J dropped 4; count of bases not matched to a gene: 5. In germline, CDR1 is LNHDA, CDR2 SQIVND (reference sequence). The CDR3 runs 15 residues. The CDR3 here is CASSRDRGRGETQYF. CDR3 nucleotides: TGTGCCAGTAGTAGGGACAGGGGGAGAGGAGAGACCCAGTACTTC.

The chain recombines TRBV5-5 with TRBJ2-5, with TRBD1 as a possible D gene (6 bases). Trimming cost V 3 bases and J 1 base, with 16 bases left between them. Germline values: CDR1 SGHKS, CDR2 YYEKEE (reference sequence). This CDR3 is 16 amino acids long. This CDR3 reads CASSWQGSPSQETQYF. CDR3 DNA: TGTGCCAGCAGCTGGCAGGGGTCTCCCTCCCAAGAGACCCAGTACTTC.

As to this clone: A junction boundary mismatches the germline segment, possibly from a read error. CDR3 in DNA: TGTGCCAGTGGTATACCAGGGGGCGGGGGAGCAGATACGCAGTATTTT. Residues: CASGIPGGGGADTQYF. The gene calls are TRBV19 and TRBJ2-3; tentative D call: TRBD1 (8 bases). This CDR3 spans 16 amino acids. Germline CDR1 LNHDA, CDR2 SQIVND (reference sequence).

V usage is TRBV6-5 and J usage is TRBJ1-1; 10 bases agree with TRBD1. CDR1 is MNHEY, CDR2 SVGAGI, per germline. The CDR3 spans 15 residues. V dropped 8 bases and J dropped 5; count of bases not matched to a gene: 11. The CDR3 loop reads CASVTPTGGATEAFF. The CDR3 DNA sequence: TGTGCCAGCGTAACTCCGACAGGGGGCGCGACTGAAGCTTTCTTT.

The V call is TRBV29-1, the J call TRBJ1-2; D gene uncertain. The germline V and J ends were trimmed by 4 bases and 4 bases, with 10 bases remaining between them. Germline CDR1 is SQVTM and CDR2 is ANQGSEA. This CDR3 contains 12 residues. The DNA of the CDR3 is TGCAGCGTTGGGGCCAGGCTCTATGGCTACACCTTC. It codes for CSVGARLYGYTF. The variable domain in full, with the rest retrieved from reference TRBV29-1 and TRBJ1-2, is SAVISQKPSRDICQRGTSLTIQCQVDSQVTMMFWYRQQPGQSLTLIATANQGSEATYESGFVIDKFPISRPNLTFSTLTVSNMSPEDSSIYLCSVGARLYGYTFGSGTRLTVV.

The rearrangement links TRBV18 to TRBJ1-4; D gene unclear. V was clipped by 3 bases and J by 0 bases, with 11 bases between them. This CDR3 is built from 16 residues. CDR1 is KGHSH, CDR2 LQKENI, per germline. The CDR3 region is CASSPAGVATNEKLFF. Written as DNA, the CDR3 is TGTGCCAGCTCACCCGCCGGGGTTGCAACTAATGAAAAACTGTTTTTT.

J is TRBJ2-5 and V is TRBV9; 8 nucleotides agree with TRBD1. The germline V gene encodes CDR1 SGDLS and CDR2 YYNGEE. The CDR3 runs 14 residues. V trimming: 4 bases; J trimming: 5 bases; junction bases outside the gene matches: 7. The CDR3 loop reads CASSPRTGRETQYF. CDR3 DNA: TGTGCCAGCAGCCCCCGGACAGGGCGGGAGACCCAGTACTTC.

This clone has just one count. The chain combines TRBV19 with TRBJ1-1; D is undetermined. V gave up 2 bases and J gave up 6 bases, with 10 bases separating them. From germline, CDR1 is LNHDA and CDR2 SQIVND (reference sequence). This CDR3 is built from 13 residues. The CDR3 DNA reads TGTGCCAGTAGTATACCCGGAGTCGCTGAAGCTTTCTTT. This codes for CASSIPGVAEAFF.

The rearrangement uses TRBV7-2 and TRBJ2-3; 7 nucleotides match TRBD2. V lost 4 bases to trimming and J lost 1 base; unmatched junction nucleotides: 11. The CDR3 is 17 residues long. Germline CDR1 SGHTA, CDR2 FQGNSA. CDR3 DNA sequence: TGTGCCAGCAGCTCCCAATCAGCGGGGTGGGGCACAGATACGCAGTATTTT. This gives the protein CASSSQSAGWGTDTQYF.

CDR3 nucleotides: TGTGCCAGCGGACTAGCCAGCTCCTACAATGAGCAGTTCTTC. Its protein product is CASGLASSYNEQFF. The genes are TRBV7-8 and TRBJ2-1, with TRBD2 matching 8 bases. Trimming at V came to 8 bases and at J to 0 bases, leaving 3 bases not matched to a gene. CDR3 length: 14 amino acids. From germline, CDR1 is SGHVS and CDR2 FQNEAQ.

The chain joins TRBV7-3 to TRBJ2-1; 12 bases are a match to TRBD2. The CDR3 consists of 16 residues. Trimming at V came to 4 bases and at J to 2 bases, leaving 3 bases not matched to a gene. From germline, CDR1 is SGHTA and CDR2 FQGTGA. The CDR3 loop is CASSSSSGGAYNEQFF. The CDR3 nucleotides read TGTGCCAGCAGCTCCTCTAGCGGGGGGGCCTACAATGAGCAGTTCTTC.

The chain joins TRBV7-9 to TRBJ2-4, with 8 bases aligning to TRBD1. This CDR3 is built from 14 residues. Unmatched junction bases numbered 6, after V lost 8 bases and J lost 3 bases. The germline V gene has CDR1 SEHNR and CDR2 FQNEAQ (reference sequence). CDR3 loop: CASGTGGIKNIQYF. DNA for the CDR3: TGTGCCAGCGGAACAGGGGGGATCAAAAACATTCAGTACTTC.